The 18 T cell receptor beta chains below all came from one sample that was sequenced in a study of blood T cell repertoires in COVID-19. The protocol was immunoSEQ multiplex PCR, while the TCRdb copy is restricted to in-frame clones and leaves out a portion. The table records roughly 140,000 clones, 78% of them present only once. The source material was peripheral blood. Source of these receptors: an older woman with acute or convalescent COVID-19.

The rearrangement uses TRBV5-1 and TRBJ2-7, with 7 bases that match TRBD1. Losses at the gene ends were 2 bases for V and 3 bases for J; bases not matched to a gene: 5. The CDR3 loop spans 14 amino acids. The germline CDR1 and CDR2 sequences are SGHRS and YFSETQ. CDR3 nucleotide sequence: TGCGCCAGCAGCTTAAGGCAGGGGGTCTACGAGCAGTACTTC. It encodes CASSLRQGVYEQYF.

The chain is built from TRBV11-2 and TRBJ1-3, with D uncertain. Germline lookup yields CDR1 SGHAT and CDR2 FQNNGV. The CDR3 spans 17 residues. Trimming removed 3 bases at V and 2 bases at J, with 17 bases between. The CDR3 spells CASSFPPLLGAGNTIYF. In DNA form, the CDR3 reads TGTGCCAGCAGCTTCCCCCCGTTACTGGGCGCTGGAAACACCATATATTTT.

The chain uses TRBV28 and TRBJ1-2; D is undetermined. The germline V gene has CDR1 MDHEN and CDR2 SYDVKM. Trimming pared 4 bases from V and 5 bases from J, leaving 14 bases between. The CDR3 is 14 amino acids. The CDR3 reads CASSSRTLEYGYTF. DNA of the CDR3: TGTGCCAGCAGTTCAAGGACTCTCGAATATGGCTACACCTTC.

V is TRBV2 and J is TRBJ1-6; D is perhaps TRBD1 (5 bases). With 5 bases removed from V and 8 bases from J, the gap between germline ends came to 10 bases. Germline values: CDR1 SNHLY, CDR2 FYNNEI. The CDR3 length is 13 residues. The CDR3 DNA sequence: TGTGCCAGCAGTATTCTCAGGGATTCACCCCTCCACTTT. Amino acid sequence: CASSILRDSPLHF.

The chain uses TRBV27 and TRBJ1-6; 7 bases map to TRBD1. With V trimmed by 4 bases and J by 7 bases, 1 base remained unmatched. Germline V lookup: CDR1 MNHEY, CDR2 SMNVEV (reference sequence). There are 13 residues in the CDR3. The CDR3 region has the DNA TGTGCCAGCAGTTGGGACAGCAATTCACCCCTCCACTTT. Residues: CASSWDSNSPLHF.

The chain has TRBV30 and TRBJ2-3; a possible D gene is TRBD2 (5 bases). Germline loops: CDR1 GTSNPN, CDR2 SVGIG (reference sequence). The CDR3 is 20 residues long. Trimming took 4 bases from V and 0 from J, leaving 29 bases between them. The CDR3 loop reads CAWTSLAPLPPPSSTDTQYF. The CDR3 DNA is TGTGCCTGGACTAGCTTAGCCCCTCTTCCCCCCCCCTCTAGCACAGATACGCAGTATTTT.

The chain recombines TRBV19 with TRBJ2-3; no clear D. The germline V gene encodes CDR1 LNHDA and CDR2 SQIVND (reference sequence). The CDR3 runs to 14 residues. With 6 bases removed from V and 2 bases from J, the gap between germline ends came to 12 bases. The CDR3 reads CASRRSLLTDTQYF. CDR3 bases: TGTGCCAGTAGACGGTCCCTCCTCACAGATACGCAGTATTTT.

This rearrangement joins TRBV5-4 to TRBJ2-2, with 15 bases that match TRBD2. Trimming removed 3 bases from V and 7 bases from J; junction bases left unmatched: 13. Germline V gene lookup returns CDR1 SGHNT and CDR2 YYREEE (reference sequence). This CDR3 comprises 19 residues. The CDR3 DNA sequence: TGTGCCAGCAGCTCTCGTGCCGGACTAGCGGGAGGGCCGATCGGGGAGCTGTTTTTT. This encodes CASSSRAGLAGGPIGELFF. The variable domain in full, completed from reference TRBV5-4 and TRBJ2-2, reads ETGVTQSPTHLIKTRGQQVTLRCSSQSGHNTVSWYQQALGQGPQFIFQYYREEENGRGNFPPRFSGLQFPNYSSELNVNALELDDSALYLCASSSRAGLAGGPIGELFFGEGSRLTVL.

The V call is TRBV7-3, the J call TRBJ1-1; possibly TRBD1 for D (5 bases). Deletions cut 3 bases from V and 4 bases from J, with 9 bases between. CDR1 is SGHTA, CDR2 FQGTGA, per germline. The CDR3 spans 13 residues. CDR3 DNA: TGTGCCAGCAGCTTGGGGGGGACCACTGAAGCTTTCTTT. This gives the protein CASSLGGTTEAFF.

The gene calls are TRBV2 and TRBJ2-7; 8 bases fit TRBD1. The trim removed 1 base at V and 2 bases at J, leaving 13 bases unmatched. The CDR3 totals 18 residues. Looked up from germline, CDR1 is SNHLY and CDR2 is FYNNEI. The CDR3 DNA is TGTGCCAGCAGTGAAGGACAGGGGTTAGTCTTCCCGCCCTACGAGCAGTACTTC. This translates into CASSEGQGLVFPPYEQYF.

The sample holds a few counts of this clone. The chain carries TRBV7-3 and TRBJ2-7, with 8 nucleotides matching TRBD1. In germline, CDR1 is SGHTA, CDR2 FQGTGA. The CDR3 is made up of 13 amino acids. V gave up 7 bases and J gave up 3 bases; unmatched junction bases: 5. The CDR3 reads CASTSDRVYEQYF. The DNA for the CDR3 is TGTGCCAGCACCTCGGACAGGGTCTACGAGCAGTACTTC.

The chain recombines TRBV27 with TRBJ1-2, with D uncertain. Germline loops: CDR1 MNHEY, CDR2 SMNVEV (reference sequence). The CDR3 spans 14 residues. The V end was cut by 3 bases, the J end by 2 bases, with 10 bases between. The CDR3 DNA follows: TGTGCCAGCAGTTTCCATGGCCAAAACTATGGCTACACCTTC. Translation: CASSFHGQNYGYTF.

The CDR3 protein is CASAEGAILKETQYF. CDR3 nucleotide sequence: TGCGCCAGCGCCGAAGGGGCTATTCTAAAAGAGACCCAGTACTTC. This chain joins TRBV5-1 and TRBJ2-5; a weak D match, TRBD1 (5 bases). The CDR3 covers 15 residues. Germline lookup yields CDR1 SGHRS and CDR2 YFSETQ. V lost 7 bases and J 3 bases, leaving 19 bases between the germline ends.

The rearrangement joins TRBV5-6 to TRBJ2-1, with a possible D match to TRBD2 (5 bases). Per the germline V gene, CDR1 is SGHDT and CDR2 is YYEEEE. V was cut by 4 bases and J by 15 bases, with 17 bases left in between. The CDR3 is 12 amino acids. The CDR3 is CASSPTSRVLFF. The CDR3 nucleotides are TGTGCCAGCAGCCCAACTAGTCGCGTTCTGTTCTTC.

The genes are TRBV14 and TRBJ2-7; TRBD1 matches 7 bases. The CDR3 length is 14 residues. J gave up 3 bases and V 8 bases, and 10 bases lay outside the gene matches. Germline loops: CDR1 SGHDN, CDR2 FVKESK. CDR3 sequence reads: CASQRQGEGYEQYF. The CDR3, as DNA: TGTGCCAGCCAGAGACAGGGTGAGGGCTACGAGCAGTACTTC.

The V and J genes are TRBV9 and TRBJ2-7; D uncertain. In germline, CDR1 is SGDLS, CDR2 YYNGEE. Trimming stripped 0 bases from V and 4 bases from J, with 11 bases between. The CDR3 has 14 residues. The CDR3 nucleotides are TGTGCCAGCAGCGTAGACAACAGCCCTTACGAGCAGTACTTC. As protein: CASSVDNSPYEQYF.

The V call is TRBV30, the J call TRBJ1-2; D not certain. The germline gives CDR1 GTSNPN, CDR2 SVGIG (reference sequence). V lost 0 bases to trimming and J lost 4 bases, with 3 bases between them. This CDR3 contains 11 residues. The DNA for the CDR3 is TGTGCCTGGAGTGTCTCCTATGGCTACACCTTC. It codes for CAWSVSYGYTF.

The chain joins TRBV28 to TRBJ1-1; tentatively, D is TRBD1 (5 bases). The CDR3 runs to 16 residues. The germline V gene encodes CDR1 MDHEN and CDR2 SYDVKM. Trimming removed 6 bases at V and 4 bases at J, with 21 bases between. The CDR3 is CASRERGLRKGTEAFF. The CDR3, as DNA: TGTGCCAGCAGGGAAAGGGGCCTTAGAAAGGGCACTGAAGCTTTCTTT. The whole variable domain, filled in from reference TRBV28 and TRBJ1-1, reads DVKVTQSSRYLVKRTGEKVFLECVQDMDHENMFWYRQDPGLGLRLIYFSYDVKMKEKGDIPEGYSVSREKKERFSLILESASTNQTSMYLCASRERGLRKGTEAFFGQGTRLTVV.